This T cell receptor (beta chain) was documented in a study of blood T cells in healthy people across ages. Study results and caveats: Estimates of total diversity, which came from one million sequenced T cells, were considered to be underestimates. Strongly correlated with naive T cell percentage was TCR beta diversity.

With respect to this clonotype: Its antigen is still unknown.

With a J-beta primer mix and a sample-barcoded 5' primer, a second PCR ran about 7 to 12 cycles. TCRdb reprocessed the 5' RACE reads via MiXCR and lists one record per CDR3 protein. The table lists just under 550,000 distinct CDR3 sequences, about 24% of them singletons. This CDR3 region has 16 residues. V shed 6 bases and J 5 bases; nucleotides not matched to a gene: 12. Germline loops: CDR1 DFQATT, CDR2 SNEGSKA (reference sequence). This same sample was also taken into another study, of T cells of mothers and their children. According to that study: The study found thymic selection shapes TCR recombination output similarly in related and unrelated pairs. Slightly higher but non-significant overlap marked related mother-child pairs versus unrelated pairs.

The sequence was obtained from a boy between 10 and 17 years old in good health. The sequenced sample was blood. The chain combines TRBV20-1 with TRBJ2-1; 11 bases fit TRBD2. Written as DNA, the CDR3 is TGCAGTGCCGCACAAGGACTAGCGGGCACCAACAATGAGCAGTTCTTC. The encoded protein is CSAAQGLAGTNNEQFF.